These 29 T cell receptor beta chains were sequenced from one sample in a study of Ad26.COV2.S vaccination and SARS-CoV-2 variants (dated by TCRdb to the early 2020s). Interpreted using the paper, the treatment or condition label stands for: some 19 received Ad26.COV2.S at low or high dose, single or two shots; several received placebo; per-sample allocation not given. For vaccine and placebo recipients, repertoires were sequenced using samples collected on day 63 after the first injection. Libraries were prepared through the immunoSEQ multiplex PCR assay. The table comes from immuneACCESS by way of TCRdb, which keeps in-frame sequences with V and J called. Part of the clones is missing from these tables; in studies checked, under half for an unresolved V gene and the rest for unknown reasons. For this sample the table gives about 440,000 clones, of which around 90% were detected only once. Jointly, the top ten make up about 4.1% of the sample.

This sample comprised peripheral blood, obtained in a trial of Ad26.COV2.S vaccine versus placebo. These receptors were taken from a person aged 18-60 years who received the Ad26.COV2.S COVID-19 vaccine or a placebo.

The CDR3 loop reads CASSVGGLRYGYTF. The CDR3 region has the DNA TGTGCCAGCAGCGTCGGAGGGCTGCGATATGGCTACACCTTC. The chain uses TRBV9 and TRBJ1-2, with D hard to call. V shed 2 bases and J shed 5 bases, with 13 bases lying between them. The CDR3 sequence is 14 residues long. CDR1 and CDR2 (germline): SGDLS, YYNGEE.

With regard to this clone: Its ends do not fully match the called genes, so a read error is possible. The chain joins TRBV7-9 to TRBJ2-7; D uncertain. This CDR3 comprises 11 residues. Germline CDR1 reads SEHNR; CDR2 reads FQNEAQ (reference sequence). In DNA, the CDR3 is TGTGCCAGCAGCTCCCGAGAAGAAGGTGGGTTC. Amino acid sequence: CASSSREEGGF.

The gene calls are TRBV6-2 or TRBV6-3 and TRBJ2-1; 8 bases map to TRBD2. CDR1 is MNHEY, CDR2 SVGEGT, per germline. This CDR3 is built from 16 residues. The J segment lost 3 bases and the V segment lost 4 bases, leaving 8 bases of the junction unmatched. The CDR3 DNA sequence: TGTGCCAGCAGTTTATATAGCGGGAAGGACTACAATGAGCAGTTCTTC. Its translation is CASSLYSGKDYNEQFF.

The V gene is TRBV2, the J gene TRBJ1-1; 9 positions agree with TRBD1. There are 13 residues in the CDR3. Trimming cost V 5 bases and J 10 bases; bases outside gene matches: 8. Looked up from germline, CDR1 is SNHLY and CDR2 is FYNNEI. CDR3 loop: CASSRDRALRAFF. CDR3 nucleotide sequence: TGTGCCAGCAGTCGGGACAGGGCGTTGCGAGCTTTCTTT.

The chain couples TRBV29-1 to TRBJ1-2; D gene ambiguous. Germline loops: CDR1 SQVTM, CDR2 ANQGSEA. The CDR3 has 12 residues. V lost 4 bases and J lost 4, with 10 bases in between. CDR3 sequence (DNA): TGCAGCGTTGTTGAACAGCGCTATGGCTACACCTTC. The encoded protein is CSVVEQRYGYTF.

V usage is TRBV7-2 and J usage is TRBJ2-4; perhaps TRBD2 as D (6 bases). V dropped 2 bases and J dropped 2 bases, with 13 bases sitting between them. The CDR3 runs 16 residues. Germline V gene lookup returns CDR1 SGHTA and CDR2 FQGNSA. DNA for the CDR3: TGTGCCAGCAGCTTACGTGGAGGAGGGACCAAAAACATTCAGTACTTC. It yields the protein CASSLRGGGTKNIQYF.

CDR3 residues: CASSPQRNGGTDTQYF. DNA for the CDR3: TGTGCCAGCAGCCCTCAACGGAATGGGGGCACAGATACGCAGTATTTT. The chain is built from TRBV13 and TRBJ2-3; D is ambiguous. CDR3 length: 16 amino acids. Between the trimmed V and J ends, which lost 5 bases and 1 base, there was a span of 16 bases. CDR1 and CDR2 (germline): PRHDT, FYEKMQ (reference sequence).

The chain has TRBV12-3 or TRBV12-4 and TRBJ2-7; D perhaps matches TRBD2 (5 bases). The CDR3 spans 13 residues. Trimming stripped 6 bases from V and 2 bases from J, with 11 bases between. CDR3 nucleotide sequence: TGTGCCAGCAGCCGGTTACTAGCCTACGAGCAGTACTTC. This sequence encodes CASSRLLAYEQYF.

The gene calls are TRBV7-2 and TRBJ2-3; D may be TRBD2 (5 bases). V was pared by 0 bases and J by 0 bases, with 13 bases between. CDR1 and CDR2 (germline): SGHTA, FQGNSA. This CDR3 has 17 amino acids. The chain's CDR3 is CASSLAGAPLSTDTQYF. CDR3 sequence (DNA): TGTGCCAGCAGCTTAGCGGGAGCACCACTTAGCACAGATACGCAGTATTTT. The full variable domain, with the rest looked up from reference TRBV7-2 and TRBJ2-3, is GAGVSQSPSNKVTEKGKDVELRCDPISGHTALYWYRQSLGQGLEFLIYFQGNSAPDKSGLPSDRFSAERTGGSVSTLTIQRTQQEDSAVYLCASSLAGAPLSTDTQYFGPGTRLTVL.

This clone was recorded only once. The chain is built from TRBV7-2 and TRBJ2-7; 12 nucleotides match TRBD2. V gave up 4 bases and J gave up 12 bases; unmatched junction bases: 7. Germline V lookup: CDR1 SGHTA, CDR2 FQGNSA. CDR3 length: 13 residues. For the CDR3, the DNA is TGTGCCAGCAGCTCTAGCGGGAGGGCCCCGGGGTACTTC. Translated, it gives CASSSSGRAPGYF.

CDR3 bases: TGTGCCTGGAGCCATATAGGAGGCTACACCTTC. Translated, it gives CAWSHIGGYTF. The chain joins TRBV30 to TRBJ1-2; D not resolved. The germline CDR1 and CDR2 sequences are GTSNPN and SVGIG (reference sequence). The CDR3 runs 11 residues. The ends were cut back, 3 bases at V and 8 bases at J, with 10 bases in the middle.

The J gene is TRBJ2-1, the V gene TRBV11-2, with D tentatively TRBD2 (6 bases). Germline CDR1 SGHAT, CDR2 FQNNGV. This CDR3 contains 16 residues. Deletions cut 1 base from V and 4 bases from J, with 14 bases between. CDR3 in DNA: TGTGCCAGCAGCTTAGTGGTGGGAGGAACTTACAATGAGCAGTTCTTC. It translates to CASSLVVGGTYNEQFF.

The rearrangement uses TRBV7-3 and TRBJ2-2, with 12 bases lining up with TRBD2. The CDR3 sequence is 17 residues long. CDR1 is SGHTA, CDR2 FQGTGA, per germline. The ends lost 4 bases at V and 5 bases at J; junction bases unmatched: 8. The CDR3 here is CASSSLAGGPATGELFF. The DNA of the CDR3 is TGTGCCAGCAGCTCCCTAGCGGGAGGGCCGGCTACCGGGGAGCTGTTTTTT.

The chain combines TRBV5-5 with TRBJ2-7; D is possibly TRBD2 (6 bases). V lost 0 bases to trimming and J lost 3 bases, with 10 bases between them. The germline CDR1 and CDR2 sequences are SGHKS and YYEKEE (reference sequence). This CDR3 is 14 amino acids long. CDR3 nucleotide sequence: TGTGCCAGCAGCTTGGATGGGGGGAGCTACGAGCAGTACTTC. Translated, it gives CASSLDGGSYEQYF. Variable domain in full (rest from reference TRBV5-5 and TRBJ2-7): DAGVTQSPTHLIKTRGQQVTLRCSPISGHKSVSWYQQVLGQGPQFIFQYYEKEERGRGNFPDRFSARQFPNYSSELNVNALLLGDSALYLCASSLDGGSYEQYFGPGTRLTVT.

This chain joins TRBV9 and TRBJ2-3, with D perhaps given as TRBD1 or TRBD2 (5 bases each). The CDR3 covers 15 residues. Germline assignment: CDR1 SGDLS and CDR2 YYNGEE. Between the trimmed V and J ends, which lost 2 bases and 3 bases, there was a span of 13 bases. The CDR3 bases are TGTGCCAGCAGCGTTTGGGGGACCCCTACAGATACGCAGTATTTT. Amino acid sequence: CASSVWGTPTDTQYF.

The rearrangement joins TRBV20-1 to TRBJ2-1; the D is unclear. The CDR3 sequence is 16 residues long. Deletions cut 3 bases from V and 0 bases from J, with 15 bases between. The germline V gene has CDR1 DFQATT and CDR2 SNEGSKA (reference sequence). CDR3 nucleotides: TGCAGTGCTAGTTTCCCAAGCCCCCCCTCCTACAATGAGCAGTTCTTC. This codes for CSASFPSPPSYNEQFF.

As concerns this clone: One end of the junction does not line up with germline, which may come from a read error. This chain uses TRBV7-7 with TRBJ2-7, with D perhaps TRBD1 or TRBD2 (7 bases each). The germline CDR1 and CDR2 sequences are SSHAT and FNYEAQ (reference sequence). The CDR3 extends over 15 amino acids. CDR3: CASSLGEGTAGEQYF. CDR3 nucleotide sequence: TGTGCTAGCAGCTTAGGGGAGGGGACAGCTGGGGAGCAGTACTTC.

V usage is TRBV3-1 (or the pseudogene TRBV3-2) and J usage is TRBJ1-1; perhaps TRBD1 as D (6 bases). V was clipped by 9 bases and J by 1 base, with 15 bases between them. This CDR3 spans 14 amino acids. Germline values: CDR1 LGHDT, CDR2 YNNKEL (reference sequence). The CDR3 reads CASKIDRPNTEAFF. The CDR3 DNA reads as TGTGCCAGTAAAATAGACAGGCCGAACACTGAAGCTTTCTTT.

V is TRBV28 and J is TRBJ2-7; no clear D. CDR3 length: 14 residues. Germline CDR1 and CDR2: MDHEN and SYDVKM. Deletions cut 3 bases from V and 5 bases from J, with 14 bases between. The chain's CDR3 is CASSLRSLTNEQYF. CDR3 DNA: TGTGCCAGCAGTTTGAGGAGTTTAACCAACGAGCAGTACTTC.

This clone has only one observation. The chain links TRBV5-1 to TRBJ2-1; D might be TRBD2 (5 bases). The germline V gene encodes CDR1 SGHRS and CDR2 YFSETQ. CDR3 length equals 15 residues. Trimming removed 6 bases at V and 5 bases at J, with 18 bases between. This CDR3 reads CASNFNPGSHNEQFF. The CDR3 DNA sequence: TGCGCCAGCAACTTTAACCCGGGGTCCCACAATGAGCAGTTCTTC.

The chain uses TRBV30 and TRBJ2-7; TRBD1 matches 7 bases. Germline lookup yields CDR1 GTSNPN and CDR2 SVGIG (reference sequence). V dropped 2 bases and J dropped 6; count of bases not matched to a gene: 16. The CDR3 extends over 16 amino acids. In DNA, the CDR3 is TGTGCCTGGAGTTTTTTGTACAGGGGTGACGGGTCCGAGCAGTACTTC. Translating it yields CAWSFLYRGDGSEQYF.

V usage is TRBV28 and J usage is TRBJ1-1; D remains unclear. The CDR3 sequence is 14 residues long. The germline V and J ends were trimmed by 3 bases and 1 base, with 9 bases remaining between them. Germline V gene data show CDR1 as MDHEN and CDR2 as SYDVKM. CDR3: CASSLVQKNTEAFF. The CDR3 DNA sequence: TGTGCCAGCAGTTTGGTCCAGAAGAACACTGAAGCTTTCTTT.

The gene calls are TRBV9 and TRBJ2-7, with 8 bases aligning to TRBD2. Germline V gene data show CDR1 as SGDLS and CDR2 as YYNGEE. This CDR3 is built from 15 residues. With V trimmed by 0 bases and J by 5 bases, 7 bases remained unmatched. The CDR3 protein is CASSVAHGRVHEQYF. CDR3 nucleotides: TGTGCCAGCAGCGTAGCTCACGGGAGGGTCCACGAGCAGTACTTC.

This rearrangement joins TRBV7-2 to TRBJ2-5, with TRBD2 identical over 13 bases. V dropped 5 bases and J dropped 1; count of bases not matched to a gene: 4. Germline V gene lookup returns CDR1 SGHTA and CDR2 FQGNSA. The CDR3 has 16 residues. DNA of the CDR3: TGTGCCAGCAGCCTATGGACTAGCGGGAGCCAAGAGACCCAGTACTTC. Encoded protein: CASSLWTSGSQETQYF.

The chain is built from TRBV5-1 and TRBJ2-3; D is perhaps TRBD1 (6 bases). This CDR3 is built from 15 residues. Germline loops: CDR1 SGHRS, CDR2 YFSETQ. V gave up 4 bases and J gave up 3 bases, with 15 bases separating them. For the CDR3, the DNA is TGCGCCAGCAGCAATGCAGGGGACGGGACAGATACGCAGTATTTT. Translation: CASSNAGDGTDTQYF.

This clone was counted a single time. The chain couples TRBV30 to TRBJ2-5; D is unclear. Looked up from germline, CDR1 is GTSNPN and CDR2 is SVGIG (reference sequence). This CDR3 comprises 13 residues. The V end lost 1 base, the J end lost 4 bases, and 10 bases lay between the germline ends. CDR3 residues: CAWSGSFPETQYF. In DNA form, the CDR3 reads TGTGCCTGGAGTGGGTCCTTTCCAGAGACCCAGTACTTC. Complete variable domain (other parts from reference TRBV30 and TRBJ2-5): SQTIHQWPATLVQPVGSPLSLECTVEGTSNPNLYWYRQAAGRGLQLLFYSVGIGQISSEVPQNLSASRPQDRQFILSSKKLLLSDSGFYLCAWSGSFPETQYFGPGTRLLVL.

The chain joins TRBV13 to TRBJ2-1; no reliable D call. Germline V gene sequence: CDR1 PRHDT, CDR2 FYEKMQ (reference sequence). V lost 5 bases and J 6 bases, leaving 8 bases between the germline ends. This CDR3 has 12 residues. Written as DNA, the CDR3 is TGTGCCAGCAGCCGGCTCAGCAATGAGCAGTTCTTC. This gives the protein CASSRLSNEQFF.

The V gene is TRBV24-1, the J gene TRBJ1-5; 7 positions match TRBD1. Trimming took 6 bases from V and 2 from J; bases not matched to a gene: 3. Per the germline V gene, CDR1 is KGHDR and CDR2 is SFDVKD. This CDR3 spans 14 amino acids. DNA of the CDR3: TGTGCCACCAGTCAAACAGGGGGCAATCAGCCCCAGCATTTT. It specifies CATSQTGGNQPQHF.

This clone was recorded once. The chain is built from TRBV14 and TRBJ2-1; D call uncertain. Germline assignment: CDR1 SGHDN and CDR2 FVKESK. This CDR3 comprises 16 residues. Trimming shortened V by 0 bases and J by 4 bases, and 13 bases separated the two germline ends. The CDR3 region has the DNA TGTGCCAGCAGCCAAGAGGCAGACTTAGGGTACAATGAGCAGTTCTTC. It encodes CASSQEADLGYNEQFF. The full variable domain, in which reference TRBV14 and TRBJ2-1 provide the parts outside the CDR3, is EAGVTQFPSHSVIEKGQTVTLRCDPISGHDNLYWYRRVMGKEIKFLLHFVKESKQDESGMPNNRFLAERTGGTYSTLKVQPAELEDSGVYFCASSQEADLGYNEQFFGPGTRLTVL.